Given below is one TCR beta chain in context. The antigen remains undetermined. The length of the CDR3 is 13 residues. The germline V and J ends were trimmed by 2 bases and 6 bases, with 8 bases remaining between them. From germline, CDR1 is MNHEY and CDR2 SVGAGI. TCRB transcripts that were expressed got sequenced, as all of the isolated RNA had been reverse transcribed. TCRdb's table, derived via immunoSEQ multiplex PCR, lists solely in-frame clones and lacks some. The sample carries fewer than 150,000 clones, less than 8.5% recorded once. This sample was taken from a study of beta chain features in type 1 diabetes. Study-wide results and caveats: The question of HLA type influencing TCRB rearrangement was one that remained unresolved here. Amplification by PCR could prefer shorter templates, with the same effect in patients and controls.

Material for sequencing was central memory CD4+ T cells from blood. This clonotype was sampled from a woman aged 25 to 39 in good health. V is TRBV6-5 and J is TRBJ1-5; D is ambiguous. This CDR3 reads CASSYEVGQPQHF. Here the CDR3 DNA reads TGTGCCAGCAGTTACGAGGTTGGTCAGCCCCAGCATTTT.